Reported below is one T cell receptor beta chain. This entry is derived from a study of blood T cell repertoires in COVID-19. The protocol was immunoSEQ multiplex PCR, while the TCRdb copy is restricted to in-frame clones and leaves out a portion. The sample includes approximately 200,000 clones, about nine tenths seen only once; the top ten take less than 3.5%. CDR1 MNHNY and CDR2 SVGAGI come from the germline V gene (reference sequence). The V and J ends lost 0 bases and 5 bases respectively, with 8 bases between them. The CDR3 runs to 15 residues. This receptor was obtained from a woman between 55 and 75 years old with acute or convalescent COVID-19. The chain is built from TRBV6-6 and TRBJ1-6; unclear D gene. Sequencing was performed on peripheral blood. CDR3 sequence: CASSYSGGDNSPLHF. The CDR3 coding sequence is TGTGCCAGCAGTTACTCGGGCGGGGATAATTCACCCCTCCACTTT.